This T cell receptor beta chain was profiled in a study of siplizumab effects on memory and regulatory T cells. Repertoires were generated with immunoSEQ multiplex PCR, while TCRdb's copy carries only in-frame clones and drops some. Here the sample spans 90,000 to 110,000 clones, just over 90% being singletons. This clone was seen a few times. The CDR3 contains 14 residues. Losses at the gene ends were 6 bases for V and 3 bases for J; bases not matched to a gene: 2. CDR1 and CDR2 (germline): SNHLY, FYNNEI. The sample comprised CD4+ T cells sorted from blood. This sequence originates from a human donor in good health. The chain uses TRBV2 and TRBJ2-2; 9 positions match TRBD1. CDR3 region: CASRYRGHTGELFF. CDR3 in DNA: TGTGCCAGCAGGTACAGGGGGCACACCGGGGAGCTGTTTTTT.